This T cell receptor (beta chain) was found in a study of blood T cells in healthy people across ages. Study-level points and caveats: With naive T cell percentage, TCR beta diversity showed a strong correlation.

Germline-derived CDR1 and CDR2 are SGHKS and YYEKEE (reference sequence). Trimming cost V 4 bases and J 1 base, with 9 bases left between them. This CDR3 spans 13 amino acids. A J-beta primer mix and a sample-barcoded 5' primer were used in a second PCR of about 7 to 12 cycles. TCRdb passed the 5' RACE reads through MiXCR, listing each CDR3 protein once. The repertoire consists of some 640,000 distinct CDR3 sequences, with around 48% occurring once and the leading ten covering 25% to 35%. Concerning this clonotype itself: Its antigen remains unknown.

Healthy Russian Caucasian donors spanned ages about 6 to 90 years. Per sample, no less than 5 micrograms of total RNA were extracted. The sample consisted of blood. This rearrangement joins TRBV5-5 to TRBJ2-7, with D possibly matching TRBD2 (5 bases). The clonotype was recovered from a woman aged 60-75 years in good health. The CDR3 protein is CASSGGPSYEQYF. The DNA of the CDR3 is TGTGCCAGCAGCGGCGGGCCTTCCTACGAGCAGTACTTC.